What follows describes a single T cell receptor beta chain. These data belong to a study of control samples from healthy donors and cancer patients. Germline V gene sequence: CDR1 SGDLS, CDR2 YYNGEE. This CDR3 comprises 15 residues. The V gene end was trimmed by 3 bases and the J gene end by 4 bases; junction bases not matched to a gene: 6. Assay used: immunoSEQ multiplex PCR; TCRdb lists only in-frame clones, some missing. This table holds 150,000 to 200,000 clones, around 90% found once. This rearrangement joins TRBV9 to TRBJ1-2, with 10 nucleotides matching TRBD1. The clonotype originates from a woman in her 50s in good health. Sequences were obtained from blood. This CDR3 reads CASSAGTGAFYGYTF. CDR3 DNA sequence: TGTGCCAGCAGCGCCGGGACAGGGGCTTTCTATGGCTACACCTTC.